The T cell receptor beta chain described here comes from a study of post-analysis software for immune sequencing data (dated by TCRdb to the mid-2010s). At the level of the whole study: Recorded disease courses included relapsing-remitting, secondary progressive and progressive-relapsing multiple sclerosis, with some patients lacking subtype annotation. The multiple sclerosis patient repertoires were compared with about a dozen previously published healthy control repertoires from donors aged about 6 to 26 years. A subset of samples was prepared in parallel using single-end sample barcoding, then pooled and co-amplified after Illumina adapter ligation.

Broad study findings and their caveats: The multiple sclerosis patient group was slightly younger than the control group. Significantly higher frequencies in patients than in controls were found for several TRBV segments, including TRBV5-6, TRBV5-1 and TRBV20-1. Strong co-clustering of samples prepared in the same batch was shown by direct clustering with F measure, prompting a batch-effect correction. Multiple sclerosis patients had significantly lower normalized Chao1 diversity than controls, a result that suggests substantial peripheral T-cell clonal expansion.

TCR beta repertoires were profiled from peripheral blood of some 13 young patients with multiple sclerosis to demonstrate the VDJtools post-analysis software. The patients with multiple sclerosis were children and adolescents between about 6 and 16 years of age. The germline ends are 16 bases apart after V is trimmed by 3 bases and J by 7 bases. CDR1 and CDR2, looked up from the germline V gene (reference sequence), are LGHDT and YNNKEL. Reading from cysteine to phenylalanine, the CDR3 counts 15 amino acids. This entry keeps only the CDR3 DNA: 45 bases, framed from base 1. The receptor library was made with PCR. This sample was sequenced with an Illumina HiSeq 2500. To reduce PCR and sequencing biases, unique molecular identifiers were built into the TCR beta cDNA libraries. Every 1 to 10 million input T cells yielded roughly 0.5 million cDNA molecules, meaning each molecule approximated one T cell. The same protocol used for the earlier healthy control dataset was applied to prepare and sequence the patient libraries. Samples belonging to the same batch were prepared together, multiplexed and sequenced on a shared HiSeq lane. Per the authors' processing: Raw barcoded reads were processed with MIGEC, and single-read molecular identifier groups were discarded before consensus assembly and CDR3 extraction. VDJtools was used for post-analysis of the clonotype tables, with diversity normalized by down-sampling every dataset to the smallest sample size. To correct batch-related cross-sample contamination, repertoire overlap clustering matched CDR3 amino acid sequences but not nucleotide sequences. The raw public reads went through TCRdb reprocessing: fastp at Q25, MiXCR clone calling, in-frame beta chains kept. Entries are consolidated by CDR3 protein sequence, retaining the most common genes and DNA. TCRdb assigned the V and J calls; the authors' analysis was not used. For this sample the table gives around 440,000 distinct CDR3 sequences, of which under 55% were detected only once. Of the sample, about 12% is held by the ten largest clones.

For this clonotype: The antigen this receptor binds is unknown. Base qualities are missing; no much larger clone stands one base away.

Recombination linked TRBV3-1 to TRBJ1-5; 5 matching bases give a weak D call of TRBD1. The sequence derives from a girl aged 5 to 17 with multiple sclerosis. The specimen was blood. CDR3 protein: CASSQDTTEGQPQHF. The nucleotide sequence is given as TGTGCCAGCAGCCAGGATACGACAGAGGGGCAGCCCCAGCATTTT.